The next 24 T cell receptor beta chains were all read from a single sample in a study of T cells after yellow fever vaccination. TCRdb re-derived calls from the 5' RACE reads in MiXCR, one entry per CDR3 protein. Of approximately 550,000 distinct CDR3 sequences listed, 15% to 20% are singletons. The material sequenced was PBMCs, taken 15 days after the yellow fever booster vaccination. The source is a man aged 30-40 years who received the YFV17D yellow fever vaccine.

V is TRBV20-1 and J is TRBJ2-1, with 8 bases matching TRBD2. This CDR3 has 15 amino acids. The V segment lost 1 base and the J segment 9 bases; nucleotides outside the gene matches: 11. CDR1 is DFQATT, CDR2 SNEGSKA, per germline (reference sequence). The CDR3 nucleotides read TGCAGTGCTAGAGGAATGAAGCGGGAGAATGGTGAGCAGTTCTTC. It is translated as CSARGMKRENGEQFF.

This clonotype was counted a few times. V is TRBV7-3 and J is TRBJ2-1, with 8 bases fitting TRBD2. Germline V gene data show CDR1 as SGHTA and CDR2 as FQGTGA. V was clipped by 3 bases and J by 5 bases; unmatched bases: 6. The CDR3 spans 15 residues. CDR3 residues: CASSFSSGTNNEQFF. The CDR3 bases are TGTGCCAGCAGCTTTAGTAGCGGGACCAACAATGAGCAGTTCTTC.

The chain uses TRBV5-1 and TRBJ2-1; 11 nucleotides agree with TRBD2. Germline-derived CDR1 and CDR2 are SGHRS and YFSETQ. With V trimmed by 4 bases and J by 9 bases, 12 bases remained unmatched. This CDR3 is built from 16 residues. The CDR3 loop is CASSPILAGGRGEQFF. The CDR3 DNA sequence: TGCGCCAGCAGCCCTATCCTAGCGGGAGGTCGCGGTGAGCAGTTCTTC.

The sample holds a few counts of this clonotype. This chain joins TRBV5-1 and TRBJ2-4; 15 nucleotides line up with TRBD2. V shed 7 bases, J shed 5 bases, and the junction held 4 bases outside the gene matches. The CDR3 totals 15 residues. The germline CDR1 and CDR2 sequences are SGHRS and YFSETQ. This CDR3 is CASSRTSGRENIQYF. The CDR3 nucleotides are TGCGCCAGCTCGAGGACTAGCGGGAGGGAAAACATTCAGTACTTC. The full variable domain, in which reference TRBV5-1 and TRBJ2-4 provide the parts outside the CDR3, is KAGVTQTPRYLIKTRGQQVTLSCSPISGHRSVSWYQQTPGQGLQFLFEYFSETQRNKGNFPGRFSGRQFSNSRSEMNVSTLELGDSALYLCASSRTSGRENIQYFGAGTRLSVL.

The CDR3 nucleotides are TGCAGTGCTAGAGATCCCGTAGCGGGAGGGTACGAGCAGTACTTC. This encodes CSARDPVAGGYEQYF. This chain joins TRBV20-1 and TRBJ2-7; 11 nucleotides align to TRBD2. The V and J ends lost 0 bases and 4 bases, in that order; junction bases with no gene match: 5. The CDR3 length is 15 residues. Germline V gives CDR1 DFQATT, CDR2 SNEGSKA (reference sequence).

This clonotype has just a few counts. The chain has TRBV4-3 and TRBJ2-1; 8 bases match TRBD2. Germline trimming cut 3 bases from V and 9 bases from J; bases unmatched to any gene: 7. The CDR3 is 14 residues long. CDR1 and CDR2 from the germline V gene are LGHNA and YSLEER. The CDR3 spells CASSQLISGTEQFF. The CDR3 DNA reads TGCGCCAGCAGCCAGCTAATTAGCGGGACTGAGCAGTTCTTC.

The chain uses TRBV7-2 and TRBJ1-6; tentatively, D is TRBD1 (5 bases). Germline V CDR1 and CDR2: SGHTA, FQGNSA. The CDR3 loop spans 15 amino acids. Trimming left V 5 bases short and J 9 bases short, with 17 bases between. The CDR3, as DNA: TGTGCCAGCAGCCCAGAGGTCCAGGGTTTTTCACCCCTCCACTTT. Translation: CASSPEVQGFSPLHF.

V gene TRBV12-3 or TRBV12-4 combines with J gene TRBJ2-5; TRBD2 matches 8 bases. V dropped 7 bases and J dropped 2; count of bases not matched to a gene: 3. There are 13 residues in the CDR3. DNA for the CDR3: TGTGCCAGCAAAACTAGCGGACAAGAGACCCAGTACTTC. This gives the protein CASKTSGQETQYF.

The chain is built from TRBV12-3 or TRBV12-4 and TRBJ2-7; 8 bases fit TRBD1. The CDR3 length is 14 residues. After removal of 7 bases from V and 9 bases from J, the junction contained 14 bases not matched to a gene. In DNA, the CDR3 is TGTGCCAGCAAACCGGGACAGGTGGGAGGAGGGCAGTACTTC. Translating gives CASKPGQVGGGQYF.

This clonotype occurred many times. The chain carries TRBV7-8 and TRBJ2-7; D possibly corresponds to TRBD2 (5 bases). The CDR3 has 14 residues. V was clipped by 5 bases and J by 7 bases, with 18 bases between them. From germline, CDR1 is SGHVS and CDR2 FQNEAQ. The CDR3 DNA follows: TGTGCCAGCAGCCTTCGGTCGGGGAGAGGAGAGCAGTACTTC. Encoded protein: CASSLRSGRGEQYF.

This clonotype has just a few counts. V usage is TRBV28 and J usage is TRBJ2-1; 7 bases are a match to TRBD2. V shed 6 bases and J 0 bases; nucleotides not matched to a gene: 5. The CDR3 extends over 15 amino acids. Per germline, CDR1 MDHEN and CDR2 SYDVKM. The CDR3 coding sequence is TGTGCCAGCAGACCAAGCGGGAACTCCTACAATGAGCAGTTCTTC. This codes for CASRPSGNSYNEQFF.

The table lists this clonotype with a few counts. The chain employs TRBV28 and TRBJ2-3; either TRBD1 or TRBD2 may supply D (6 bases each). Germline assignment: CDR1 MDHEN and CDR2 SYDVKM. This CDR3 has 14 residues. Trimming took off 6 bases at V and 8 bases at J, with 18 bases between the two ends. The CDR3 loop reads CASRGGPSGTTQYF. As DNA, the CDR3 is TGTGCCAGCAGAGGGGGGCCCTCCGGGACTACGCAGTATTTT.

This clonotype came up a few times. This chain joins TRBV7-9 and TRBJ2-1; TRBD2 might be the D (6 bases). The ends were cut back, 2 bases at V and 3 bases at J, with 8 bases in the middle. CDR1 is SEHNR, CDR2 FQNEAQ, per germline (reference sequence). The length of the CDR3 is 14 residues. This chain's CDR3 is CASSLSTSYNEQFF. The CDR3 region has the DNA TGTGCCAGCAGCTTATCGACTAGCTACAATGAGCAGTTCTTC.

The table lists this clonotype with a few counts. V is TRBV14 and J is TRBJ2-7, with TRBD1 matching 9 bases. CDR1 and CDR2 (germline): SGHDN, FVKESK. The trim removed 4 bases at V and 4 bases at J, leaving 11 bases unmatched. This CDR3 spans 16 amino acids. CDR3 loop: CASSPGTGIKWYEQYF. The CDR3 nucleotides are TGTGCCAGCAGCCCCGGGACAGGGATAAAATGGTACGAGCAGTACTTC.

This chain uses TRBV29-1 with TRBJ2-1; D perhaps matches TRBD2 (6 bases). Germline V gene lookup returns CDR1 SQVTM and CDR2 ANQGSEA. V was trimmed by 3 bases and J by 4 bases, leaving 19 bases between them. The CDR3 sequence is 16 residues long. CDR3 nucleotides: TGCAGCGTTGAGGGGGGTTTAGGGTCCTTTTACAATGAGCAGTTCTTC. Translation: CSVEGGLGSFYNEQFF.

V usage is TRBV7-2 and J usage is TRBJ2-7; 9 bases match TRBD2. CDR1 is SGHTA, CDR2 FQGNSA, per germline. J lost 4 bases, V lost 4 bases, and 11 bases had no gene match. This CDR3 comprises 16 residues. The CDR3 DNA follows: TGTGCCAGCAGCTCAGTAAGCGGGAGGAGGTTGTACGAGCAGTACTTC. Its translation is CASSSVSGRRLYEQYF.

The rearrangement uses TRBV20-1 and TRBJ1-6; D remains unclear. V shed 6 bases and J shed 9 bases, with 18 bases lying between them. In germline, CDR1 is DFQATT, CDR2 SNEGSKA (reference sequence). This CDR3 contains 14 residues. The CDR3: CSARLGGKSSPLHF. CDR3 sequence (DNA): TGCAGTGCCAGACTCGGAGGGAAAAGTTCACCCCTCCACTTT.

This rearrangement joins TRBV20-1 to TRBJ2-1; D is ambiguous. V was shortened by 6 bases and J by 1 base, with 7 bases between the two germline ends. Germline CDR1 DFQATT, CDR2 SNEGSKA (reference sequence). The CDR3 totals 12 residues. The CDR3 region is CSAQSSYNEQFF. CDR3 coding DNA: TGCAGTGCCCAGTCTTCCTACAATGAGCAGTTCTTC.

Only one count was recorded for this clonotype. The chain joins TRBV5-1 to TRBJ2-1; 9 bases are a match to TRBD2. Germline CDR1 and CDR2: SGHRS and YFSETQ. V lost 0 bases, J lost 7 bases, and 11 bases stayed unmatched. The CDR3 runs to 17 residues. The DNA of the CDR3 is TGCGCCAGCAGCTTGGCCTATCTCGGACTAGCGAGAAATGAGCAGTTCTTC. It codes for CASSLAYLGLARNEQFF.

In its sample, this clonotype was seen a few times. The rearrangement joins TRBV12-3 or TRBV12-4 to TRBJ2-1; tentative D call: TRBD2 (6 bases). The length of the CDR3 is 17 residues. Trimming removed 5 bases from V and 5 bases from J, with 22 bases in between. In DNA, the CDR3 is TGTGCCAGCAGTGCGGGGCCGGGAGTGCCCCCACACAATGAGCAGTTCTTC. It translates to CASSAGPGVPPHNEQFF.

V is TRBV19 and J is TRBJ1-1, with D possibly being TRBD1 (6 bases). CDR3 length: 13 residues. The V and J ends lost 7 bases and 4 bases respectively, with 13 bases between them. Germline V gene sequence: CDR1 LNHDA, CDR2 SQIVND (reference sequence). For the CDR3, the DNA is TGTGCCAGTATGTCGGGGGCCGGCACTGAAGCTTTCTTT. Its translation: CASMSGAGTEAFF.

There are a few counts of this clonotype. The chain combines TRBV5-5 with TRBJ2-7; no clear D. V gave up 1 base and J gave up 9 bases, with 11 bases separating them. CDR1 and CDR2 (germline): SGHKS, YYEKEE (reference sequence). The CDR3 spans 12 residues. The CDR3 region is CASSLTAERQYF. In DNA, the CDR3 is TGTGCCAGCAGCTTGACCGCCGAGAGGCAGTACTTC.

The chain recombines TRBV6-5 with TRBJ2-7; D is undetermined. The CDR3 is 11 residues long. V was shortened by 2 bases and J by 9 bases, with 8 bases between the two germline ends. Germline lookup yields CDR1 MNHEY and CDR2 SVGAGI. The chain's CDR3 is CASSYLNGQYF. The CDR3 DNA sequence: TGTGCCAGCAGTTACCTGAACGGGCAGTACTTC.

The chain couples TRBV24-1 to TRBJ2-2; D might be TRBD1 (5 bases). The V and J ends lost 4 bases and 0 bases respectively, with 11 bases between them. Germline loops: CDR1 KGHDR, CDR2 SFDVKD. The CDR3 totals 16 residues. CDR3 nucleotide sequence: TGTGCCACCAGTGAAGGGGTGGCCTCGAACACCGGGGAGCTGTTTTTT. Protein sequence: CATSEGVASNTGELFF.